These 15 T cell receptor beta chains originate from one sample sequenced in a study of neurological immune-mediated disorders. TCRdb re-analysed the 5' RACE reads in MiXCR, keeping a single row per CDR3 protein. The table has about 14,000 distinct CDR3 sequences, roughly 10% seen once. Sequencing was carried out using PBMCs. These receptors all stem from a woman in her thirties or forties in good health.

Ten or more counts support this clonotype. The J gene is TRBJ1-2, the V gene TRBV18; 7 nucleotides match TRBD1. CDR1 and CDR2 (germline): KGHSH, LQKENI. The CDR3 loop spans 16 amino acids. V dropped 4 bases and J dropped 1; count of bases not matched to a gene: 9. The CDR3 coding sequence is TGTGCCAGCTCACGGCCCGGGACAGTCAATAACTATGGCTACACCTTC. Translation: CASSRPGTVNNYGYTF. Based on the CDR3 plus reference TRBV18 and TRBJ1-2, the full variable domain is NAGVMQNPRHLVRRRGQEARLRCSPMKGHSHVYWYRQLPEEGLKFMVYLQKENIIDESGMPKERFSAEFPKEGPSILRIQQVVRGDSAAYFCASSRPGTVNNYGYTFGSGTRLTVV.

This clonotype was seen ten or more times. The CDR3 protein is CASSQEGPWGQGMKTQYF. In DNA, the CDR3 is TGCGCCAGCAGCCAAGAGGGACCTTGGGGACAGGGTATGAAGACCCAGTACTTC. The V and J genes are TRBV4-1 and TRBJ2-5, with 9 positions matching TRBD1. The CDR3 sequence is 18 residues long. After removal of 0 bases from V and 6 bases from J, the junction contained 14 bases not matched to a gene. Germline loops: CDR1 MGHRA, CDR2 YSYEKL.

At least ten counts were recorded for this clonotype. This chain uses TRBV27 with TRBJ2-4; tentative D call: TRBD1 (6 bases). The V end lost 5 bases, the J end lost 2 bases, and 19 bases lay between the germline ends. The CDR3 covers 17 residues. Per the germline V gene, CDR1 is MNHEY and CDR2 is SMNVEV (reference sequence). The CDR3 nucleotides are TGTGCCAGCAGTCCTACAGGGTGGGATATGACCAAAAACATTCAGTACTTC. Residues: CASSPTGWDMTKNIQYF.

In this sample, this clonotype turned up many times. V usage is TRBV20-1 and J usage is TRBJ1-1; tentatively, D is TRBD1 (5 bases). This CDR3 contains 12 residues. V was pared by 0 bases and J by 9 bases, with 11 bases between. Looked up from germline, CDR1 is DFQATT and CDR2 is SNEGSKA (reference sequence). This chain's CDR3 is CSARELQGKAFF. CDR3 nucleotide sequence: TGCAGTGCTAGAGAGCTCCAGGGTAAAGCTTTCTTT.

This clonotype was found many times. The chain recombines TRBV10-3 with TRBJ1-5; D unclear. Per germline, CDR1 ENHRY and CDR2 SYGVKD. This CDR3 contains 13 residues. Between the trimmed V and J ends, which lost 10 bases and 3 bases, there was a span of 13 bases. The chain's CDR3 is CATRPGVNQPQHF. The CDR3 bases are TGTGCCACCCGACCCGGGGTCAATCAGCCCCAGCATTTT.

This clonotype was counted at least ten times. The gene calls are TRBV3-1 and TRBJ2-7; D not resolved. Trimming left V 0 bases short and J 4 bases short, with 13 bases between. The germline V gene has CDR1 LGHDT and CDR2 YNNKEL (reference sequence). This CDR3 region has 15 residues. This CDR3 reads CASSQERWVGYEQYF. Here the CDR3 DNA reads TGTGCCAGCAGCCAAGAGAGATGGGTTGGTTACGAGCAGTACTTC.

This clonotype was detected many times. This CDR3 reads CASSDGTRYAEQYF. The CDR3, as DNA: TGCGCCAGCAGCGACGGGACTAGATATGCGGAACAGTACTTC. This chain uses TRBV5-1 with TRBJ2-7; 8 nucleotides line up with TRBD2. This CDR3 has 14 residues. After removal of 4 bases from V and 10 bases from J, the junction contained 13 bases not matched to a gene. CDR1 and CDR2 (germline): SGHRS, YFSETQ. Looking up the rest from reference TRBV5-1 and TRBJ2-7 gives the full variable domain: KAGVTQTPRYLIKTRGQQVTLSCSPISGHRSVSWYQQTPGQGLQFLFEYFSETQRNKGNFPGRFSGRQFSNSRSEMNVSTLELGDSALYLCASSDGTRYAEQYFGPGTRLTVT.

The sample holds many counts of this clonotype. V and J are TRBV12-3 or TRBV12-4 and TRBJ2-6; tentatively, D is TRBD1 (5 bases). The CDR3 spans 15 residues. V gave up 3 bases and J gave up 1 base, with 7 bases separating them. The CDR3 is CASSFRGSGANVLTF. Written as DNA, the CDR3 is TGTGCCAGCAGTTTTAGGGGTTCTGGGGCCAACGTCCTGACTTTC.

J is TRBJ2-3 and V is TRBV5-4; 9 bases map to TRBD2. V lost 6 bases and J lost 6; bases outside the gene matches: 5. The CDR3 contains 13 residues. CDR1 and CDR2 (germline): SGHNT, YYREEE (reference sequence). The CDR3 nucleotides read TGTGCCAGCATGCGGGGGGGCAGGGATACGCAGTATTTT. Protein product: CASMRGGRDTQYF.

About this clonotype itself: Germline and junction disagree at one end, which may indicate a read error. The DNA of the CDR3 is TGCAGTCCTAGTGCGGGGACCTACAATGAGCAGTTCTTC. Translation gives CSPSAGTYNEQFF. The rearrangement uses TRBV20-1 and TRBJ2-1, with D possibly being TRBD2 (6 bases). Germline V gene lookup returns CDR1 DFQATT and CDR2 SNEGSKA (reference sequence). The CDR3 has 13 residues.

There are many counts of this clonotype. The chain couples TRBV7-2 to TRBJ1-1, with D tentatively TRBD1 (5 bases). The CDR3 spans 13 residues. V shed 2 bases and J shed 5 bases, with 9 bases lying between them. Germline V gene sequence: CDR1 SGHTA, CDR2 FQGNSA. The CDR3 region is CASSLRQGTEAFF. The CDR3 region has the DNA TGTGCCAGCAGCTTAAGGCAGGGAACTGAAGCTTTCTTT.

Many counts were recorded for this clonotype. The CDR3 nucleotides are TGTGCCAGCAGCTTAGGGTCTAGCACGACGCAGTATTTT. As protein: CASSLGSSTTQYF. The chain uses TRBV7-2 and TRBJ2-3, with D maybe TRBD2 (5 bases). Per germline, CDR1 SGHTA and CDR2 FQGNSA. The CDR3 runs to 13 residues. The V end lost 1 base, the J end lost 9 bases, and 11 bases lay between the germline ends.

In its sample, this clonotype ranks as medium-sized. The chain joins TRBV5-1 to TRBJ1-6, with D tentatively TRBD1 (6 bases). Deletions cut 3 bases from V and 7 bases from J, with 14 bases between. Germline-derived CDR1 and CDR2 are SGHRS and YFSETQ. The CDR3 is 15 residues long. CDR3 DNA: TGCGCCAGCAGCTACGACGGACAGCCAAATTCACCCCTCCACTTT. Amino acid sequence: CASSYDGQPNSPLHF.

This clonotype came up once. The V call is TRBV29-1, the J call TRBJ1-1, with unresolved D. V lost 7 bases and J 0 bases, leaving 9 bases between the germline ends. This CDR3 spans 12 amino acids. Germline CDR1 and CDR2: SQVTM and ANQGSEA. CDR3: CSARGLNTEAFF. In DNA, the CDR3 is TGCAGCGCCCGAGGGTTGAACACTGAAGCTTTCTTT.

This clonotype was counted many times. This chain connects TRBV4-2 to TRBJ2-1; no firm D call. The V gene lost 6 bases and the J gene lost 7 bases, with 7 bases spanning the gap. The length of the CDR3 is 11 residues. Germline V gives CDR1 LGHNA, CDR2 YNFKEQ. CDR3 coding DNA: TGTGCCAGCAGTCCTGGTAATGAGCAGTTCTTC. It translates to CASSPGNEQFF.